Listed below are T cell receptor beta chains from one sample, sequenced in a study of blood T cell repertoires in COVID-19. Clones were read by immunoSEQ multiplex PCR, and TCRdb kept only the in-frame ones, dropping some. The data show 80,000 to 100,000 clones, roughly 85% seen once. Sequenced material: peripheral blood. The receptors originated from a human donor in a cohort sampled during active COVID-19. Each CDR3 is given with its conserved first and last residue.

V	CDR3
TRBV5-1	CASSINVQGGLAFF
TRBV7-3	CASSQGTGGTEAFF
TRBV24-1	CATSDFIPSGELFF
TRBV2	CASTPRAAYNEQFF
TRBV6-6	CATPGPPSTDTQYF
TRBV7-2	CASSLVGGYTF
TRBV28	CASRPGLAQETQYF
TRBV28	CASSRGDRPYGYTF
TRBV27	CASSLGGTGLNEQYF
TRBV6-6	CASSPLRSSGGHNEQFF